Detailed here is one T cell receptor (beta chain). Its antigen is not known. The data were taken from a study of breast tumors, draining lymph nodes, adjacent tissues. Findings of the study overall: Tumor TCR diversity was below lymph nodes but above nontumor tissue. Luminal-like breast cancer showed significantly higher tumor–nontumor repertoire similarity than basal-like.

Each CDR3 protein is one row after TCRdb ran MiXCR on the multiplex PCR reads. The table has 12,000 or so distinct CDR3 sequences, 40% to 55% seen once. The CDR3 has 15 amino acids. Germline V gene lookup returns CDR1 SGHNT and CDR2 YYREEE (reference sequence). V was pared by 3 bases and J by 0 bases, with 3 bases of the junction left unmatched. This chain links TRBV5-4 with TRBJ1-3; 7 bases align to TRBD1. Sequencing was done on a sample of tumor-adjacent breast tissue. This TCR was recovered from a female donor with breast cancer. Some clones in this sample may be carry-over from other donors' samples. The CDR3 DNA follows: TGTGCCAGCAGCTGGGACAGCTTCTCTGGAAACACCATATATTTT. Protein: CASSWDSFSGNTIYF.